This entry concerns a single T cell receptor (beta chain). The data derive from a study of blood T cell repertoires in COVID-19. Study details: Acute-phase and convalescent COVID-19 samples originated in the United States, Italy and Spain. The analysed material was cDNA or gDNA that came from T cells, B-cell-depleted T cells, or PBMCs.

The V end was cut by 5 bases, the J end by 2 bases, with 10 bases between. The CDR3 length is 13 residues. Germline CDR1 SNHLY, CDR2 FYNNEI. Per the study methods: Amplifying reference gene primers gave estimates of nucleated cell counts. Sequenced by immunoSEQ multiplex PCR; TCRdb stores in-frame clones only, minus some. V and J calls and clone size are as listed in that table; D and trimming were resolved from the DNA. The sample has fewer than 90,000 clones; 70% to 90% are singletons. J is TRBJ2-7 and V is TRBV2; D is perhaps TRBD1 (5 bases). Sequencing was carried out using peripheral blood. The TCR was taken from a human donor in a cohort sampled during active COVID-19. The CDR3 nucleotides are TGTGCCAGCAGTCGCGACAGAGCCTACGAGCAGTACTTC. Translation gives CASSRDRAYEQYF.